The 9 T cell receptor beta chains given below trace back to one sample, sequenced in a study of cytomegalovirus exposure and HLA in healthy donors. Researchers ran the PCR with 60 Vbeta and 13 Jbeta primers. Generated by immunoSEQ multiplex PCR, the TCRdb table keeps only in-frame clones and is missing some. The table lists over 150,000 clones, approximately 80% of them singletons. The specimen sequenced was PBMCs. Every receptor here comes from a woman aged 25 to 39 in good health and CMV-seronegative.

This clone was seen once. The CDR3, as DNA: TGTGCCAGCAGTTACATTGACAGCACCTACGAGCAGTACTTC. Its translation: CASSYIDSTYEQYF. V and J are TRBV6-6 and TRBJ2-7, with a tentative D call TRBD1 (5 bases). Per germline, CDR1 MNHNY and CDR2 SVGAGI (reference sequence). The CDR3 is made up of 14 amino acids. The V end was cut by 2 bases, the J end by 2 bases, with 10 bases between.

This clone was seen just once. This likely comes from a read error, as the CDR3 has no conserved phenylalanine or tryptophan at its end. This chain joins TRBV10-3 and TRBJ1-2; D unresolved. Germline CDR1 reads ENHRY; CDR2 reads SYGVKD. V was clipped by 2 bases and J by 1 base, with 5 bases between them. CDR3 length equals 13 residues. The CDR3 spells CAISEGFNYGYTL. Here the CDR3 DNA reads TGTGCCATCAGTGAGGGATTTAACTATGGCTACACCCTC.

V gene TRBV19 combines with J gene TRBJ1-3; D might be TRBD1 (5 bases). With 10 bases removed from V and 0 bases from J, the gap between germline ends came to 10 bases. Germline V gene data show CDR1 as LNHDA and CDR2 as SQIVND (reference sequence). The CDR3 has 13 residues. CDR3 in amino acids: CATAGSSGNTIYF. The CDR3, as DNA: TGTGCCACTGCAGGGTCCTCTGGAAACACCATATATTTT.

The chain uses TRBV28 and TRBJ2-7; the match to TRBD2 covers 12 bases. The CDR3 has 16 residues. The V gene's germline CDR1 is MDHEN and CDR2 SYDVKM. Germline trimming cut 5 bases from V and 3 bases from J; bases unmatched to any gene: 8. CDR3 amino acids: CASSRRTSGILYEQYF. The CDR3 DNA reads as TGTGCCAGCAGTCGAAGGACTAGCGGGATCCTCTACGAGCAGTACTTC.

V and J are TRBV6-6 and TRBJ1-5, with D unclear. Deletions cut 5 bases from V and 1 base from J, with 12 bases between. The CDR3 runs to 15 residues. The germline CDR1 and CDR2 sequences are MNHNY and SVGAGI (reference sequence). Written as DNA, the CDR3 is TGTGCCAGCAGTCCCGGCCTAGAGAGCAATCAGCCCCAGCATTTT. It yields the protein CASSPGLESNQPQHF.

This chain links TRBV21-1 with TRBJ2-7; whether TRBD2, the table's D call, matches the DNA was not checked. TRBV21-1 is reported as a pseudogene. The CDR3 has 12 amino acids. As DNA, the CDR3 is TGTGCCAGCAGCATGGAGGGCTACGAGCAGTACTTC. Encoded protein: CASSMEGYEQYF.

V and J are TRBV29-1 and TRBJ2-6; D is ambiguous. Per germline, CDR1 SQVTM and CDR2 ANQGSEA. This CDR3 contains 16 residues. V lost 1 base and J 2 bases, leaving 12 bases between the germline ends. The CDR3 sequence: CSVEVWARTGANVLTF. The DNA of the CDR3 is TGCAGCGTTGAAGTATGGGCACGAACTGGGGCCAACGTCCTGACTTTC.

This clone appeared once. In nucleotides, the CDR3 is TGTGCCAGCAGACGACCAGGGTCCGACGAGCAGTACTTC. As protein: CASRRPGSDEQYF. The chain joins TRBV28 to TRBJ2-7, with D possibly TRBD1 on 5 matching bases. The V gene's germline CDR1 is MDHEN and CDR2 SYDVKM. Trimming left V 6 bases short and J 5 bases short, with 14 bases between. The CDR3 loop spans 13 amino acids.

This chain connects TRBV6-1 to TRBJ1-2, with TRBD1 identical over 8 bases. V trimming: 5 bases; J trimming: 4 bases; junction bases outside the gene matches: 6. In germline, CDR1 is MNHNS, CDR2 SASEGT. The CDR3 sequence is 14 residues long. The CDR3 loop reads CASSRTGQAYGYTF. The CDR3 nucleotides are TGTGCCAGCAGTCGCACGGGACAGGCCTATGGCTACACCTTC.